This T cell receptor beta chain was obtained from a study of blood T cell repertoires in COVID-19. Using immunoSEQ multiplex PCR, the repertoire was profiled, and TCRdb retains in-frame clones only, with some absent. There are 25,000 to 35,000 clones in the sample; more than 75% occur only once, and roughly an eighth lies in the top ten. The V and J ends lost 3 bases and 12 bases respectively, with 18 bases between them. Germline V lookup: CDR1 KGHSH, CDR2 LQKENI. The CDR3 covers 13 residues. In this sample, this clone turned up a few times. This chain connects TRBV18 to TRBJ2-7, with a tentative D call TRBD1 (6 bases). The TCR was taken from a human donor in a cohort sampled during active COVID-19. The donor label of this sample is uncertain. What was sequenced was peripheral blood. The CDR3 coding sequence is TGTGCCAGCTCACCGCCCCCGGCGACAGGACTGTACTTC. Amino acids: CASSPPPATGLYF.